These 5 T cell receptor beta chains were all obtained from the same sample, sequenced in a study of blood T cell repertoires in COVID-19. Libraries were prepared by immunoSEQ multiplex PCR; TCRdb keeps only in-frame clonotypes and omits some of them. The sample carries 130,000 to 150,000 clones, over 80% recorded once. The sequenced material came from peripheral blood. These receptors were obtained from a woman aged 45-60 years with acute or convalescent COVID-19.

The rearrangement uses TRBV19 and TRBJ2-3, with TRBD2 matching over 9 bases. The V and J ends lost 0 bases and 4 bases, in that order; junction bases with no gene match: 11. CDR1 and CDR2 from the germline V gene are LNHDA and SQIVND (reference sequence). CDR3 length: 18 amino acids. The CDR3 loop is CASSIDLEVAGVPDTQYF. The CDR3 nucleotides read TGTGCCAGTAGTATAGATCTAGAGGTAGCGGGAGTACCAGATACGCAGTATTTT.

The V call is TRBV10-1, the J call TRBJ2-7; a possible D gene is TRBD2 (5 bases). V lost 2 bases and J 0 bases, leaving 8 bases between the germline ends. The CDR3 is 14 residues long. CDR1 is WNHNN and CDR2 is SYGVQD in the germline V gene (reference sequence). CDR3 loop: CASSEAGSSYEQYF. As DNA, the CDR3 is TGCGCCAGCAGTGAGGCGGGCAGCTCCTACGAGCAGTACTTC.

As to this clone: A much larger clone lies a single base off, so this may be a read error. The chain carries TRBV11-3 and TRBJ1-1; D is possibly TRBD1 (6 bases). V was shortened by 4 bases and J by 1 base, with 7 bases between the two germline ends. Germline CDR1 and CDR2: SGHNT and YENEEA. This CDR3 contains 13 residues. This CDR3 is CASSSTGNTEAFF. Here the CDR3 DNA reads TGTGCCAGCAGCTCGACAGGGAACACTGAAGCTTTCTTT.

The CDR3: CASSFDSQPQHF. CDR3 DNA: TGTGCCAGCAGCTTTGACAGTCAGCCCCAGCATTTT. The J gene is TRBJ1-5, the V gene TRBV7-9; TRBD1 is a possible D gene (5 bases). This CDR3 spans 12 amino acids. Germline CDR1 SEHNR, CDR2 FQNEAQ (reference sequence). V lost 3 bases and J lost 6, with 6 bases in between.

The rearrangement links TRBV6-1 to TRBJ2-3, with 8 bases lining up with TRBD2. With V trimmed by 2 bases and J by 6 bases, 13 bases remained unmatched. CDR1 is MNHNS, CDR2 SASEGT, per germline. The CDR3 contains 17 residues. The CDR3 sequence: CASSEMRRAGAPDTQYF. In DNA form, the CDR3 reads TGTGCCAGCAGTGAAATGAGGCGAGCGGGAGCCCCCGATACGCAGTATTTT.